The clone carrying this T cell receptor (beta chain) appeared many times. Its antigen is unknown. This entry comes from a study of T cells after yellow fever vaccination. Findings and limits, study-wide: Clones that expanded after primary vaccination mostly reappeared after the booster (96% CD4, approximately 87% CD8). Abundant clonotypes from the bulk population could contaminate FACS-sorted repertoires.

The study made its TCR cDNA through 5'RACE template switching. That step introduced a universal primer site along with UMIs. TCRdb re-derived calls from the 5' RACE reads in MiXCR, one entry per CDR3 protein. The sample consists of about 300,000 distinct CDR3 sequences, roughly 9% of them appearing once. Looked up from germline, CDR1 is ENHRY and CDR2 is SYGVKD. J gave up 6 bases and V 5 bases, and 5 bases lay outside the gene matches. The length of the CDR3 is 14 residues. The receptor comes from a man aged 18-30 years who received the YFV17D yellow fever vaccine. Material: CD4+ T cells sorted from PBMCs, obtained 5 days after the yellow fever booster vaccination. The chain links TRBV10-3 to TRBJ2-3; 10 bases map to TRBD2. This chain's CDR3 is CAISILAGDDTQYF. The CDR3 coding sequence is TGTGCCATCAGTATCCTAGCGGGGGACGATACGCAGTATTTT.